Listed here are 27 T cell receptor beta chains from one sample, sequenced in a study of T cells after yellow fever vaccination. In TCRdb, the 5' RACE reads were re-called with MiXCR into one record per CDR3 protein. The sample holds 230,000 or so distinct CDR3 sequences; approximately 6.8% are singletons and the top ten take approximately 1%. This specimen was CD4+ T cells sorted from PBMCs, taken on the day of the yellow fever booster vaccination. The receptors derive from a man under 40 who received the YFV17D yellow fever vaccine.

The CDR3 loop reads CSARDPTGSSYNSPLHF. CDR3 in DNA: TGCAGTGCTAGAGATCCCACAGGGAGCTCCTATAATTCACCCCTCCACTTT. The chain is built from TRBV20-1 and TRBJ1-6, with a weak D call TRBD1 (6 bases). The germline CDR1 and CDR2 sequences are DFQATT and SNEGSKA (reference sequence). V shed 0 bases and J shed 0 bases, with 12 bases lying between them. There are 17 residues in the CDR3.

This clonotype has at least ten counts. V gene TRBV11-2 combines with J gene TRBJ2-5, with 8 bases identical to TRBD2. The CDR3 is made up of 16 amino acids. The V segment lost 1 base and the J segment 1 base; nucleotides outside the gene matches: 5. CDR1 and CDR2 from the germline V gene are SGHAT and FQNNGV. As DNA, the CDR3 is TGTGCCAGCAGCTTAGTAGGCGGGGGGTCCCAAGAGACCCAGTACTTC. Amino acids: CASSLVGGGSQETQYF.

This clonotype was counted ten times or more. V is TRBV10-3 and J is TRBJ2-1; 7 bases align to TRBD1. The CDR3 length is 13 residues. CDR1 and CDR2 from the germline V gene are ENHRY and SYGVKD. The J segment lost 8 bases and the V segment lost 0 bases, leaving 1 base of the junction unmatched. The CDR3 spells CAISESGGYEQFF. For the CDR3, the DNA is TGTGCCATCAGTGAGTCAGGGGGCTATGAGCAGTTCTTC.

This clonotype appeared many times. This chain links TRBV7-2 with TRBJ2-7; tentative D call: TRBD1 (5 bases). The CDR3 has 15 amino acids. CDR1 is SGHTA and CDR2 is FQGNSA in the germline V gene. Trimming removed 2 bases at V and 4 bases at J, with 15 bases between. In DNA form, the CDR3 reads TGTGCCAGCAGCTTAATGTTGGGGCCTGGTTACGAGCAGTACTTC. Translation gives CASSLMLGPGYEQYF. The full variable domain, rest sourced from reference TRBV7-2 and TRBJ2-7, is GAGVSQSPSNKVTEKGKDVELRCDPISGHTALYWYRQSLGQGLEFLIYFQGNSAPDKSGLPSDRFSAERTGGSVSTLTIQRTQQEDSAVYLCASSLMLGPGYEQYFGPGTRLTVT.

At least ten counts were recorded for this clonotype. J is TRBJ2-3 and V is TRBV29-1; 10 bases match TRBD1. Germline V lookup: CDR1 SQVTM, CDR2 ANQGSEA. V lost 6 bases to trimming and J lost 6 bases; unmatched junction nucleotides: 3. This CDR3 has 12 amino acids. For the CDR3, the DNA is TGCAGCGTAGGACAGGGGGGCGATACGCAGTATTTT. Encoded protein: CSVGQGGDTQYF.

The rearrangement links TRBV12-3 or TRBV12-4 to TRBJ2-7, with TRBD1 as a possible D gene (6 bases). V was shortened by 2 bases and J by 4 bases, with 12 bases between the two germline ends. The CDR3 totals 14 residues. CDR3 loop: CASSLRDMRYEQYF. CDR3 coding DNA: TGTGCCAGCAGTTTACGGGACATGAGATACGAGCAGTACTTC.

In this sample, this clonotype turned up a few times. V is TRBV7-9 and J is TRBJ2-7; weak D call: TRBD1 (5 bases). Trimming took off 5 bases at V and 3 bases at J, with 11 bases between the two ends. CDR1 is SEHNR and CDR2 is FQNEAQ in the germline V gene (reference sequence). The CDR3 consists of 13 residues. The CDR3 loop reads CASSVDSYYEQYF. CDR3 in DNA: TGTGCCAGCAGCGTTGACAGTTACTACGAGCAGTACTTC. Filled out from reference TRBV7-9 and TRBJ2-7, the complete variable domain reads DTGVSQNPRHKITKRGQNVTFRCDPISEHNRLYWYRQTLGQGPEFLTYFQNEAQLEKSRLLSDRFSAERPKGSFSTLEIQRTEQGDSAMYLCASSVDSYYEQYFGPGTRLTVT.

The chain carries TRBV12-3 or TRBV12-4 and TRBJ2-1; tentative D call: TRBD2 (6 bases). V was cut by 4 bases and J by 8 bases, with 18 bases left in between. This CDR3 contains 15 residues. CDR3 sequence reads: CASSSTRSFGDEQFF. CDR3 DNA sequence: TGTGCCAGCAGTTCGACTAGGAGCTTTGGAGATGAGCAGTTCTTC.

The rearrangement joins TRBV7-9 to TRBJ2-7; 11 bases map to TRBD2. J lost 2 bases, V lost 1 base, and 16 bases had no gene match. CDR1 and CDR2 from the germline V gene are SEHNR and FQNEAQ (reference sequence). This CDR3 is 20 amino acids long. The CDR3 sequence is CASSLGLAGGHDYAAYEQYF. The CDR3 region has the DNA TGTGCCAGCAGCTTAGGGCTAGCGGGAGGTCACGACTACGCAGCCTACGAGCAGTACTTC.

This clonotype appeared a few times. The rearrangement joins TRBV5-6 to TRBJ2-3; no reliable D call. CDR3 length: 15 amino acids. Germline V gene sequence: CDR1 SGHDT, CDR2 YYEEEE. Trimming removed 1 base from V and 2 bases from J, with 11 bases in between. CDR3 loop: CASSLRVTITDTQYF. The CDR3 nucleotides read TGTGCCAGCAGCTTGCGGGTTACCATCACAGATACGCAGTATTTT.

This rearrangement joins TRBV5-1 to TRBJ2-1, with 10 bases that match TRBD2. V lost 4 bases and J lost 4; bases outside the gene matches: 5. The germline V gene encodes CDR1 SGHRS and CDR2 YFSETQ. The CDR3 consists of 15 residues. CDR3 amino acids: CASSQLAGTYNEQFF. The CDR3 DNA sequence: TGCGCCAGCAGCCAACTAGCGGGGACTTACAATGAGCAGTTCTTC.

The CDR3: CASSKGQAPQPQHF. In DNA, the CDR3 is TGTGCCAGCTCTAAGGGGCAAGCACCACAGCCCCAGCATTTT. The V call is TRBV7-2, the J call TRBJ1-5; tentative D call: TRBD1 (5 bases). Germline values: CDR1 SGHTA, CDR2 FQGNSA. The CDR3 is 14 residues long. V shed 8 bases and J shed 7 bases, with 18 bases lying between them. The variable domain in full, completed from reference TRBV7-2 and TRBJ1-5, reads GAGVSQSPSNKVTEKGKDVELRCDPISGHTALYWYRQSLGQGLEFLIYFQGNSAPDKSGLPSDRFSAERTGGSVSTLTIQRTQQEDSAVYLCASSKGQAPQPQHFGDGTRLSIL.

CDR3 sequence reads: CASTLGSGTRGEQFF. As DNA, the CDR3 is TGCGCCAGCACCCTAGGGTCGGGAACCCGAGGTGAGCAGTTCTTC. This chain links TRBV5-1 with TRBJ2-1; the D gene is possibly TRBD2 (5 bases). Between the trimmed V and J ends, which lost 6 bases and 9 bases, there was a span of 22 bases. This CDR3 is built from 15 residues. Germline V CDR1 and CDR2: SGHRS, YFSETQ.

The rearrangement links TRBV27 to TRBJ2-1, with TRBD1 matching over 9 bases. This CDR3 has 15 amino acids. Germline assignment: CDR1 MNHEY and CDR2 SMNVEV (reference sequence). With 7 bases clipped from V and 0 bases from J, the junction kept 4 bases outside the gene matches. CDR3 nucleotide sequence: TGTGCCAGCAAGCAGACAGGGGGCTCCTACAATGAGCAGTTCTTC. Protein: CASKQTGGSYNEQFF.

In this sample, this clonotype turned up many times. At one end the junction does not follow the germline gene, possibly because of a read error. The chain uses TRBV5-1 and TRBJ2-7, with a possible D match to TRBD1 (6 bases). Germline V gene data show CDR1 as SGHRS and CDR2 as YFSETQ. The CDR3 runs to 13 residues. CDR3 in amino acids: CASSLGTEYGQYF. CDR3 in DNA: TGCGCCAGCAGCTTGGGGACAGAGTACGGGCAGTACTTC.

There are many counts of this clonotype. The rearrangement joins TRBV19 to TRBJ2-1; 9 nucleotides align to TRBD2. CDR1 is LNHDA, CDR2 SQIVND, per germline (reference sequence). The CDR3 sequence is 15 residues long. V was pared by 5 bases and J by 2 bases, with 4 bases of the junction left unmatched. CDR3 protein: CASSWTSETYNEQFF. Written as DNA, the CDR3 is TGTGCCAGTAGTTGGACTAGCGAGACCTACAATGAGCAGTTCTTC.

This clonotype was seen repeatedly, ten times or more. This chain links TRBV15 with TRBJ2-5, with TRBD2 matching 8 bases. The germline gives CDR1 LNHNV, CDR2 YYDKDF (reference sequence). Germline trimming cut 3 bases from V and 3 bases from J; bases unmatched to any gene: 9. This CDR3 is built from 16 residues. CDR3 residues: CATSRGWGTREETQYF. The CDR3 DNA reads TGTGCCACCAGCAGGGGTTGGGGGACTAGAGAAGAGACCCAGTACTTC.

This clonotype was observed at least ten times. This rearrangement joins TRBV7-9 to TRBJ2-3, with unresolved D. The CDR3 loop spans 12 amino acids. Germline CDR1 reads SEHNR; CDR2 reads FQNEAQ (reference sequence). The germline V and J ends were trimmed by 5 bases and 8 bases, with 11 bases remaining between them. The CDR3 DNA reads as TGTGCCAGCAGCCTCCCGATTGGTACGCAGTATTTT. This codes for CASSLPIGTQYF.

The V gene is TRBV5-5, the J gene TRBJ2-7; 7 nucleotides line up with TRBD1. V dropped 0 bases and J dropped 2; count of bases not matched to a gene: 5. The CDR3 is made up of 15 amino acids. Germline V gene sequence: CDR1 SGHKS, CDR2 YYEKEE (reference sequence). CDR3: CASSLERQGTYEQYF. For the CDR3, the DNA is TGTGCCAGCAGCTTGGAAAGACAGGGAACCTACGAGCAGTACTTC.

This clonotype was seen a few times. The chain has TRBV20-1 and TRBJ2-5; D possibly corresponds to TRBD2 (7 bases). Germline V gene data show CDR1 as DFQATT and CDR2 as SNEGSKA (reference sequence). The CDR3 spans 15 residues. The V and J ends lost 1 base and 9 bases respectively, with 21 bases between them. The CDR3 region has the DNA TGCAGTGCTAGAGGTTACGGGGGGCGCGATGGGGCCCAGTACTTC. Protein sequence: CSARGYGGRDGAQYF.

The chain has TRBV13 and TRBJ2-7, with 7 bases identical to TRBD2. The CDR3 runs 17 residues. With V trimmed by 1 base and J by 0 bases, 9 bases remained unmatched. CDR1 is PRHDT and CDR2 is FYEKMQ in the germline V gene (reference sequence). CDR3 loop: CASSLVLAGLFSYEQYF. The CDR3 coding sequence is TGTGCCAGCAGCTTAGTGTTAGCGGGTCTTTTCTCCTACGAGCAGTACTTC.

This clonotype was counted ten times or more. This chain joins TRBV5-1 and TRBJ2-7; TRBD1 or TRBD2 may be the D gene (5 bases each). The germline V and J ends were trimmed by 0 bases and 1 base, with 8 bases remaining between them. Germline V gene lookup returns CDR1 SGHRS and CDR2 YFSETQ. CDR3 length: 14 amino acids. This chain's CDR3 is CASSLAGPSYEQYF. The CDR3 bases are TGCGCCAGCAGCTTGGCGGGGCCGTCCTACGAGCAGTACTTC.

This clonotype came up a few times. This rearrangement joins TRBV7-9 to TRBJ2-3; D unclear. CDR1 is SEHNR, CDR2 FQNEAQ, per germline (reference sequence). V lost 5 bases and J lost 0, with 12 bases in between. There are 15 residues in the CDR3. The CDR3 DNA follows: TGTGCCAGCAGCCGGCCGGTGTCTAGCACAGATACGCAGTATTTT. Its translation is CASSRPVSSTDTQYF.

In regard to this clonotype: A much larger clone is a single base away; this may be a read error. The chain recombines TRBV12-3 or TRBV12-4 with TRBJ2-7, with TRBD2 matching 7 bases. The CDR3 contains 13 residues. This chain's CDR3 is CTSRVGEGYEQYF. In DNA form, the CDR3 reads TGTACCAGCCGTGTAGGGGAGGGCTACGAGCAGTACTTC.

The chain recombines TRBV27 with TRBJ2-7; 7 bases are shared with TRBD2. V shed 3 bases and J 2 bases; nucleotides not matched to a gene: 7. From germline, CDR1 is MNHEY and CDR2 SMNVEV (reference sequence). The CDR3 has 15 residues. The CDR3 region has the DNA TGTGCCAGCAGTTTGCGGCGGGAGAGGGCCTACGAGCAGTACTTC. Translating gives CASSLRRERAYEQYF.

There are a few counts of this clonotype. CDR3 DNA: TGTGCCAGCAGCCCCCAGGTGGGCAGGGAGATCGTCAGGAAAGAGACCCAGTACTTC. It specifies CASSPQVGREIVRKETQYF. J is TRBJ2-5 and V is TRBV4-2; D may match TRBD1 or TRBD2 (5 bases each). V was clipped by 4 bases and J by 3 bases, with 27 bases between them. Germline CDR1 reads LGHNA; CDR2 reads YNFKEQ. There are 19 residues in the CDR3.

This clonotype showed up just once. The rearrangement joins TRBV7-9 to TRBJ2-7; 11 bases are shared with TRBD2. Germline CDR1 SEHNR, CDR2 FQNEAQ (reference sequence). The CDR3 sequence is 16 residues long. V gave up 2 bases and J gave up 0 bases; unmatched junction bases: 3. CDR3 in DNA: TGTGCCAGCAGCTTAACTAGCGGGAGCGTCTCCTACGAGCAGTACTTC. Residues: CASSLTSGSVSYEQYF.